This is a list of T cell receptor beta chains from one sample in a study of Ad26.COV2.S vaccination and SARS-CoV-2 variants. Generated by immunoSEQ multiplex PCR, the TCRdb table keeps only in-frame clones and is missing some. This table has approximately 410,000 clones, approximately 90% appearing once. The starting material was peripheral blood, obtained in a trial of Ad26.COV2.S vaccine versus placebo. These receptor sequences come from a person aged 18-60 years who received the Ad26.COV2.S COVID-19 vaccine or a placebo. The CDR3 runs from the conserved cysteine through the conserved F or W. The D gene is left open where the match is weak. Expanded clones are given a class, and other clones once, few, many or no size at all.

D gene: .
J gene: TRBJ1-5
V gene: TRBV28
clone size: .
CDR3 DNA: TGTGCCAGCAGTTGGAGGAATCAGCCCCAGCATTTT
CDR3 protein: CASSWRNQPQHF

D gene: TRBD1
J gene: TRBJ2-2
V gene: TRBV18
clone size: .
CDR3 DNA: TGTGCCAGCTCACCCGGACAGGGTACCGGGGAGCTGTTTTTT
CDR3 protein: CASSPGQGTGELFF

D gene: .
J gene: TRBJ1-5
V gene: TRBV6-4
clone size: .
CDR3 DNA: TGTGCCAGCAGTGACATTACGGGGGAGGTATTGAATCAGCCCCAGCATTTT
CDR3 protein: CASSDITGEVLNQPQHF

D gene: .
J gene: TRBJ2-1
V gene: TRBV6-2/TRBV6-3
clone size: .
CDR3 DNA: TGTGCCAGCAGCCCTAGACTGACCAGCTCCTACAATGAGCAGTTCTTC
CDR3 protein: CASSPRLTSSYNEQFF

D gene: TRBD1
J gene: TRBJ2-7
V gene: TRBV7-2
clone size: .
CDR3 DNA: TGTGCCAGCAGCTTAGGGACAGGGGGTGTCTACGAGCAGTACTTC
CDR3 protein: CASSLGTGGVYEQYF

D gene: TRBD2
J gene: TRBJ2-5
V gene: TRBV5-1
clone size: .
CDR3 DNA: TGCGCCAGCAGCTTGCCTTCCGGGGGGGAAATCCAAGAGACCCAGTACTTC
CDR3 protein: CASSLPSGGEIQETQYF

D gene: .
J gene: TRBJ1-2
V gene: TRBV30
clone size: .
CDR3 DNA: TGTGCCTGGAGTGATAGTCCAGCCATTGGCTATGGCTACACCTTC
CDR3 protein: CAWSDSPAIGYGYTF

D gene: .
J gene: TRBJ2-7
V gene: TRBV6-6
clone size: once
CDR3 DNA: TGTGCCAGCAGTGCACTTGCTCCCGACGAGCAGTACTTC
CDR3 protein: CASSALAPDEQYF

D gene: .
J gene: TRBJ1-1
V gene: TRBV6-5
clone size: .
CDR3 DNA: TGTGCCAGCAGTTACTCCTGGGGCGCACTAGACACTGAAGCTTTCTTT
CDR3 protein: CASSYSWGALDTEAFF

D gene: .
J gene: TRBJ1-2
V gene: TRBV9
clone size: .
CDR3 DNA: TGTGCCAGCAGCGTAGGACAGTCCTATGGCTACACCTTC
CDR3 protein: CASSVGQSYGYTF

D gene: .
J gene: TRBJ1-2
V gene: TRBV9
clone size: .
CDR3 DNA: TGTGCCAGCAGCCCGAGAGGGGCCGCCAATGATGGCTACACCTTC
CDR3 protein: CASSPRGAANDGYTF

D gene: TRBD1
J gene: TRBJ1-1
V gene: TRBV6-5
clone size: once
CDR3 DNA: TGTGCCAGCAGATCGACAGGGGGCCCTGAAGCTTTCTTT
CDR3 protein: CASRSTGGPEAFF

D gene: TRBD2
J gene: TRBJ2-3
V gene: TRBV10-2
clone size: .
CDR3 DNA: TGCGCCAGCACCCAACTAGCGGGGGGGCGATATGATACGCAGTATTTT
CDR3 protein: CASTQLAGGRYDTQYF

D gene: .
J gene: TRBJ2-7
V gene: TRBV2
clone size: .
CDR3 DNA: TGTGCCAGCAGTGAGCGATACGAGCAGTACTTC
CDR3 protein: CASSERYEQYF

D gene: TRBD2
J gene: TRBJ2-7
V gene: TRBV20-1
clone size: .
CDR3 DNA: TGCAGTGCTAGTCGGGGGGGAATCTACGAGCAGTACTTC
CDR3 protein: CSASRGGIYEQYF

D gene: .
J gene: TRBJ2-5
V gene: TRBV7-2
clone size: .
CDR3 DNA: TGTGCCAGCAGCTTACAGGGGGGGTCGGTCAGGGAGACCCAGTACTTC
CDR3 protein: CASSLQGGSVRETQYF

D gene: .
J gene: TRBJ2-7
V gene: TRBV20-1
clone size: few
CDR3 DNA: TGCAGTGCTAGTCAGGCCTCATCCTACGAGCAGTACTTC
CDR3 protein: CSASQASSYEQYF

D gene: .
J gene: TRBJ2-2
V gene: TRBV19
clone size: .
CDR3 DNA: TGTGCCAGTAGTCCCCGAATTGGGGAGCTGTTTTTT
CDR3 protein: CASSPRIGELFF

D gene: .
J gene: TRBJ1-5
V gene: TRBV12-1
clone size: .
CDR3 DNA: TGTGCCAGCAGCCGTACGGGCCTTCAGCATTTT
CDR3 protein: CASSRTGLQHF

D gene: TRBD2
J gene: TRBJ2-1
V gene: TRBV7-2
clone size: .
CDR3 DNA: TGTGCCAGCAGCTTGAGGCGGGGGAGACCCGGTGAGCAGTTCTTC
CDR3 protein: CASSLRRGRPGEQFF

D gene: .
J gene: TRBJ2-6
V gene: TRBV9
clone size: .
CDR3 DNA: TGTGCCAGCAGTAACTCCGACTCTGGGGCCAACGTCCTGACTTTC
CDR3 protein: CASSNSDSGANVLTF

D gene: TRBD1
J gene: TRBJ1-1
V gene: TRBV6-4
clone size: .
CDR3 DNA: TGTGCCAGCAGTCCACCCGATTTCCGACAGGGGGCCGAGTACAACACTGAAGCTTTCTTT
CDR3 protein: CASSPPDFRQGAEYNTEAFF

D gene: TRBD1
J gene: TRBJ1-2
V gene: TRBV28
clone size: once
CDR3 DNA: TGTGCCAGCAGTTCCCGGGACAGGGGAGGCCGGATCTATGGCTACACCTTC
CDR3 protein: CASSSRDRGGRIYGYTF

D gene: .
J gene: TRBJ2-2
V gene: TRBV19
clone size: .
CDR3 DNA: TGTGCCAGTAGCCGGTCAGGGGCCCCGAACACCGGGGAGCTGTTTTTT
CDR3 protein: CASSRSGAPNTGELFF

D gene: TRBD2
J gene: TRBJ2-1
V gene: TRBV5-1
clone size: .
CDR3 DNA: TGCGCCAGCAGCTTGGGCCGGACTAGCGGGAAGTACAATGAGCAGTTCTTC
CDR3 protein: CASSLGRTSGKYNEQFF

D gene: .
J gene: TRBJ2-7
V gene: TRBV5-4
clone size: .
CDR3 DNA: TGTGCCAGCAGCTTGGAAGGGAACCCCTACGAGCAGTACTTC
CDR3 protein: CASSLEGNPYEQYF

D gene: TRBD1
J gene: TRBJ1-4
V gene: TRBV27
clone size: once
CDR3 DNA: TGTGCCAGCAGTTTGGCTTCAGGGGGATGGGGCGAAAAACTGTTTTTT
CDR3 protein: CASSLASGGWGEKLFF

D gene: .
J gene: TRBJ1-1
V gene: TRBV6-5
clone size: few
CDR3 DNA: TGTGCCAGCAGTTACTGGTCAGGCGAGCTGAACACTGAAGCTTTCTTT
CDR3 protein: CASSYWSGELNTEAFF

D gene: .
J gene: TRBJ2-5
V gene: TRBV4-3
clone size: .
CDR3 DNA: TGCGCCAGCAGCCAAGATTTTGTCCTGGGGGAACAAGAGACCCAGTACTTC
CDR3 protein: CASSQDFVLGEQETQYF

D gene: .
J gene: TRBJ1-5
V gene: TRBV27
clone size: .
CDR3 DNA: TGTGCCAGCAGGACCTCAGGGGCGGGCGTACTGGGTAACCAGCCCCAGCATTTT
CDR3 protein: CASRTSGAGVLGNQPQHF

D gene: .
J gene: TRBJ1-3
V gene: TRBV6-5
clone size: .
CDR3 DNA: TGTGCCAGCAGCCAGGGAAACACCATATATTTT
CDR3 protein: CASSQGNTIYF

D gene: TRBD1
J gene: TRBJ2-7
V gene: TRBV4-1
clone size: .
CDR3 DNA: TGCGCCAGCAGCCAGAACAGGGGTATCGACGAGCAGTACTTC
CDR3 protein: CASSQNRGIDEQYF

D gene: TRBD1
J gene: TRBJ1-2
V gene: TRBV27
clone size: .
CDR3 DNA: TGTGCCAGCGGCCACAGAGGGACAGTGCCTTACTATGGCTACACCTTC
CDR3 protein: CASGHRGTVPYYGYTF

D gene: TRBD2
J gene: TRBJ2-1
V gene: TRBV13
clone size: .
CDR3 DNA: TGTGCCAGCAGACTAGCGGGGGGGCACTACAATGAGCAGTTCTTC
CDR3 protein: CASRLAGGHYNEQFF

D gene: TRBD1
J gene: TRBJ1-5
V gene: TRBV6-5
clone size: .
CDR3 DNA: TGTGCCAGCAGTTCCGGGACAGGGGGGGCCCAGCCCCAGCATTTT
CDR3 protein: CASSSGTGGAQPQHF

D gene: .
J gene: TRBJ1-6
V gene: TRBV12-3/TRBV12-4
clone size: .
CDR3 DNA: TGTGCCAGCAGTGGACAGTATTCACCCCTCCACTTT
CDR3 protein: CASSGQYSPLHF

D gene: .
J gene: TRBJ1-1
V gene: TRBV6-5
clone size: .
CDR3 DNA: TGTGCCAGCACCAACCGGTACACTGAAGCTTTCTTT
CDR3 protein: CASTNRYTEAFF

D gene: .
J gene: TRBJ2-6
V gene: TRBV30
clone size: .
CDR3 DNA: TGTGCCTTAACCTCCACAGCGGGCAACTCTGGGGCCAACGTCCTGACTTTC
CDR3 protein: CALTSTAGNSGANVLTF

D gene: TRBD2
J gene: TRBJ2-2
V gene: TRBV7-2
clone size: .
CDR3 DNA: TGTGCCAGCAGCCCGGGACTAGCGGAAAAGAACACCGGGGAGCTGTTTTTT
CDR3 protein: CASSPGLAEKNTGELFF

D gene: .
J gene: TRBJ2-2
V gene: TRBV18
clone size: .
CDR3 DNA: TGTGCCAGCTCACCACGTTGGACCGGGGTGGACACCGGGGAGCTGTTTTTT
CDR3 protein: CASSPRWTGVDTGELFF

D gene: .
J gene: TRBJ2-1
V gene: TRBV7-9
clone size: .
CDR3 DNA: TGTGCCAGCAGGGACCATAACAATGAGCAGTTCTTC
CDR3 protein: CASRDHNNEQFF

D gene: .
J gene: TRBJ1-2
V gene: TRBV28
clone size: .
CDR3 DNA: TGTGCCAGCAGTAACAGGGATAACTATGGCTACACCTTC
CDR3 protein: CASSNRDNYGYTF